The clone carrying this T cell receptor (beta chain) has only a few counts. Its antigen remains unknown. This sample is drawn from a study of T cells in Graves' hyperthyroidism and ophthalmopathy. Amplified TCR beta CDR3 regions derived from RNA transcripts. HTBI primers were used for first-round RT-PCR of the TCR CDR3. TCRdb redid the calling of the multiplex PCR reads with MiXCR, one entry per CDR3 protein. Of about 520,000 distinct CDR3 sequences in the sample, around 22% were seen once. CDR3 length: 16 residues. Losses at the gene ends were 6 bases for V and 6 bases for J; bases not matched to a gene: 10. Germline CDR1 and CDR2: ENHRY and SYGVKD. General study findings and limits: Using 13 V-J features, a model discriminated ophthalmopathy from stable hyperthyroidism.

Ophthalmopathy patients had moderate-to-severe active disease, CAS ≥3, NOSPECS ≥4, and disease duration under 3 months. Investigators excluded patients with uncontrolled infection, other autoimmune disease, pregnancy or lactation. This TCR was recovered from a woman in her 30s with Graves' ophthalmopathy. The V and J genes are TRBV10-3 and TRBJ2-2; TRBD2 agrees at 10 bases. The sequencing sample was made of blood. The CDR3 reads CAIRESGGAFAGELFF. In DNA, the CDR3 is TGTGCCATCAGAGAAAGCGGGGGGGCCTTCGCCGGGGAGCTGTTTTTT.